This is a list of T cell receptor beta chains from one sample in a study of T-cell memory formation after mild COVID-19. MiXCR was run by TCRdb on the 5' RACE reads, yielding one entry per CDR3 protein. Of about 270,000 distinct CDR3 sequences listed, over 15% are singletons. Sequencing used PBMCs or a T cell subset sorted from them (not recorded which). These TCRs come from an adult woman who had mild COVID-19 (a few samples of this study predate the infection). Cell type and time point are not known. Both conserved end residues are part of each CDR3. D genes are given only for firm matches. Clone size appears in some rows only: once, few, many, or a class for an expanded clone.

size,V,J,D,DNA,CDR3
few,TRBV20-1,TRBJ1-2,NA,TGCAGTGCTAGCGCCATTGATGGCTACACCTTC,CSASAIDGYTF
NA,TRBV5-1,TRBJ1-1,TRBD1,TGCGCCAGCAGCGCCGGGACAGGGATGAACACTGAAGCTTTCTTT,CASSAGTGMNTEAFF
NA,TRBV7-9,TRBJ1-2,NA,TGTGCCAGCAGCTTAGCCGGGGGTGGCTACACCTTC,CASSLAGGGYTF
NA,TRBV29-1,TRBJ1-5,NA,TGCAGCGTTGGGGATAGCAATCAGCCCCAGCATTTT,CSVGDSNQPQHF
NA,TRBV23-1,TRBJ1-1,NA,TGCGCCAGCAGTCCTGAAGCTTTCTTT,CASSPEAFF
few,TRBV5-1,TRBJ2-1,TRBD1,TGCGCCAGCAGCTCGGGACAGGGGGCCTACAATGAGCAGTTCTTC,CASSSGQGAYNEQFF
NA,TRBV7-9,TRBJ2-7,NA,TGTGCCAGCAGCTTAGCCCTGACTGGCTCCTACGAGCAGTACTTC,CASSLALTGSYEQYF
NA,TRBV5-1,TRBJ1-1,NA,TGCGCCAGCTCGAATGGGGGGCAAGCTTTCTTT,CASSNGGQAFF
NA,TRBV12-3/TRBV12-4,TRBJ2-7,TRBD2,TGTGCCAGCAGTCCCCCACTAGCGGGAGTGCGCGAGCAGTACTTC,CASSPPLAGVREQYF
few,TRBV27,TRBJ1-2,TRBD1,TGTGCCAGCAAGGGGCAGGGGGCAATCGGAGTCTATGGCTACACCTTC,CASKGQGAIGVYGYTF
few,TRBV5-1,TRBJ2-7,TRBD1,TGCGCCAGCCGTATCCAGGGGGCTGTGGACGAGCAGTACTTC,CASRIQGAVDEQYF
few,TRBV7-9,TRBJ2-7,NA,TGTGCCGGAGGGGGCAGCTCCTACGAGCAGTACTTC,CAGGGSSYEQYF
many,TRBV12-3/TRBV12-4,TRBJ2-7,TRBD1,TGTGCCAGCAGTTTAAGACAGGGGCGCCACGAGCAGTACTTC,CASSLRQGRHEQYF
NA,TRBV12-3/TRBV12-4,TRBJ2-7,NA,TGTGCCAGCAGTTCGTACAGGGGTGCCGGGACTAGTAAGTCCTACGAGCAGTACTTC,CASSSYRGAGTSKSYEQYF
few,TRBV7-2,TRBJ2-3,NA,TGTGCCAGCAGCTTAATCTCGGGAGCCTCCACAGATACGCAGTATTTT,CASSLISGASTDTQYF
NA,TRBV5-1,TRBJ2-5,TRBD2,TGCGCCAGCAGCTTAGAAGCGGGAGGGCAAGAGACCCAGTACTTC,CASSLEAGGQETQYF
few,TRBV13,TRBJ2-7,TRBD2,TGTGCCAGCAGCCCCCGGGGGGACCCCTACGAGCAGTACTTC,CASSPRGDPYEQYF
NA,TRBV20-1,TRBJ2-1,NA,TGCAGTGCTCAAGCCCTAATCATATACAATGAGCAGTTCTTC,CSAQALIIYNEQFF
few,TRBV11-2,TRBJ2-3,NA,TGTGCCAGCAGCTTAAACAGGGCTAGCACAGATACGCAGTATTTT,CASSLNRASTDTQYF
few,TRBV29-1,TRBJ2-7,NA,TGCAGCGTTGAACGGCAGGGGAGCTCCTACGAGCAGTACTTC,CSVERQGSSYEQYF
many,TRBV6-5,TRBJ2-6,TRBD1,TGTGCCAGCAGTGACGCGGGGACAGGCTCACCTGGGGCCAACGTCCTGACTTTC,CASSDAGTGSPGANVLTF
NA,TRBV6-5,TRBJ2-3,TRBD2,TGTGCCAGCAGTTCGAACGGGGCTAGCGGGAGGGGGGATACGCAGTATTTT,CASSSNGASGRGDTQYF
NA,TRBV18,TRBJ1-1,NA,TGTGCCAGCTCACCCGATGCTAGGATGAACACTGAAGCTTTCTTT,CASSPDARMNTEAFF
many,TRBV7-2,TRBJ2-1,NA,TGTGCCAGCACCCAGGACGGATACAATGAGCAGTTCTTC,CASTQDGYNEQFF
NA,TRBV6-5,TRBJ2-7,NA,TGTGCCAGCAGTTACGGGAGCGGGTGGGACGAGCAGTACTTC,CASSYGSGWDEQYF
NA,TRBV5-5,TRBJ2-2,TRBD1,TGTGCCAGCAGCTTACAGGGGAGTGACACCGGGGAGCTGTTTTTT,CASSLQGSDTGELFF
NA,TRBV3-1,TRBJ1-2,NA,TGTGCCAGCAGCCAAGTCGGCAGGGACGGCTACACCTTC,CASSQVGRDGYTF
few,TRBV7-2,TRBJ1-2,NA,TGTGCCAGCAGCCCCCTCTCGGCGGGGTACCGCTATGGCTACACCTTC,CASSPLSAGYRYGYTF
NA,TRBV7-2,TRBJ1-4,NA,TGTGCCAGCAGCTCCGTACAGGGTACTAATGAAAAACTGTTTTTT,CASSSVQGTNEKLFF
many,TRBV3-1,TRBJ2-1,NA,TGTGCCAGCAGTCCCATGGGTCTCGCCTACAATGAGCAGTTCTTC,CASSPMGLAYNEQFF
NA,TRBV6-1,TRBJ2-1,TRBD1,TGTGCCAGTACAGGGGAAGTCTTTTTTGAGCAGTTCTTC,CASTGEVFFEQFF
few,TRBV12-3/TRBV12-4,TRBJ1-1,NA,TGTGCCAGCACAATGGACCGTCCCGGCACTGAAGCTTTCTTT,CASTMDRPGTEAFF
NA,TRBV5-1,TRBJ2-1,TRBD2,TGCGCCAGCAGCTGGGCGGGGGGGGAGGATGAGCAGTTCTTC,CASSWAGGEDEQFF
few,TRBV20-1,TRBJ2-6,NA,TGCAGTGCTAGAGATACTGACTCTGGGGCCAACGTCCTGACTTTC,CSARDTDSGANVLTF
many,TRBV12-3/TRBV12-4,TRBJ1-5,NA,TGTGCCAGCAGTTTATCCGGGGTGTCGCGTCAGCCCCAGCATTTT,CASSLSGVSRQPQHF
few,TRBV29-1,TRBJ2-5,TRBD2,TGCAGCGCCGATGGACTAGCGGAAGAGACCCAGTACTTC,CSADGLAEETQYF
NA,TRBV24-1,TRBJ1-2,NA,TGTGCCACCAGTGATTTCACAGGGATGAGGGGCTACACCTTC,CATSDFTGMRGYTF
NA,TRBV20-1,TRBJ1-2,TRBD1,TGCAGTGCTTATCTGGGGGGACAGGGCAACTATGGCTACACCTTC,CSAYLGGQGNYGYTF
NA,TRBV6-2/TRBV6-3,TRBJ2-1,NA,TGTGCCAGCAGCCGACCGGGCGCCTACAATGAGCAGTCCTTC,CASSRPGAYNEQSF
NA,TRBV29-1,TRBJ1-2,TRBD1,TGCAGCGTTCCGACAGGGAGTGCTGGCTACACCTTC,CSVPTGSAGYTF
few,TRBV4-3,TRBJ1-1,TRBD1,TGCGCCAGCAGCCGACGACAGGGAGAAGGAAACCCTGAAGCTTTCTTT,CASSRRQGEGNPEAFF
NA,TRBV6-5,TRBJ2-7,NA,TGTGCCAGCAGCTACGCCCGGCAGCGCAGCTCCTACGAGCAGTACTTC,CASSYARQRSSYEQYF
few,TRBV4-3,TRBJ1-2,NA,TGCGCCAGCAGCCTTACGGGGCAGTCCTATGGCTACACCTTC,CASSLTGQSYGYTF
few,TRBV4-1,TRBJ1-3,NA,TGCGCCAGCAGCCAAGGAACCCTGGCTGGAAACACCATATATTTT,CASSQGTLAGNTIYF
NA,TRBV12-3/TRBV12-4,TRBJ2-5,NA,TGTGCCAGCAGAAAATCACAAGAGACCCAGTACTTC,CASRKSQETQYF
few,TRBV2,TRBJ1-5,NA,TGTGCCAGCAGTGTTTTCAGCAATCAGCCCCAGCATTTT,CASSVFSNQPQHF
NA,TRBV6-5,TRBJ1-2,TRBD1,TGTGCCAGCAGATCCGGGACAGGGGGTAGGGGAGGGTATGGCTACACCTTC,CASRSGTGGRGGYGYTF
NA,TRBV5-1,TRBJ2-1,NA,TGCGCCAGCAGCTTGGTCGGCTTTGGGTCGCACAATGAGCAGTTCTTC,CASSLVGFGSHNEQFF